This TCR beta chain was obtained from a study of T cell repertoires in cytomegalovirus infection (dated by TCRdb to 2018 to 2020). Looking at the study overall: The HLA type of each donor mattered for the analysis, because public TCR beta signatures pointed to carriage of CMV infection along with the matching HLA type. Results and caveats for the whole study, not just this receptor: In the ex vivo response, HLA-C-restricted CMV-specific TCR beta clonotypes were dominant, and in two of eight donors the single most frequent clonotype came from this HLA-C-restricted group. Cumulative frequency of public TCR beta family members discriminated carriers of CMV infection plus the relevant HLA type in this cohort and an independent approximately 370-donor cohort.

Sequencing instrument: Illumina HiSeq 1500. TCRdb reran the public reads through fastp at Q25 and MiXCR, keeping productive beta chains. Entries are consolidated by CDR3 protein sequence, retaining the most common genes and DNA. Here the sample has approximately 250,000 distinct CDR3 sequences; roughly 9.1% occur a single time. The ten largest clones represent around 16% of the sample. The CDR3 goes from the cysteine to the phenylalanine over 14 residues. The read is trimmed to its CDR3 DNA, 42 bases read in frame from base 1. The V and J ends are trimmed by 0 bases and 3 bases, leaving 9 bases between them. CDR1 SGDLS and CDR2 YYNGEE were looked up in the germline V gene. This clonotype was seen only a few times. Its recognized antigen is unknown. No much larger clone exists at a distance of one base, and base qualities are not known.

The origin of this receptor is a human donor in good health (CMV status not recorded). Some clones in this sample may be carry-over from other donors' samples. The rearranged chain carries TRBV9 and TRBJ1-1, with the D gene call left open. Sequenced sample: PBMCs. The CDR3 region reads CASSVDGSDTEAFF. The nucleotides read TGTGCCAGCAGCGTAGACGGATCGGACACTGAAGCTTTCTTT.